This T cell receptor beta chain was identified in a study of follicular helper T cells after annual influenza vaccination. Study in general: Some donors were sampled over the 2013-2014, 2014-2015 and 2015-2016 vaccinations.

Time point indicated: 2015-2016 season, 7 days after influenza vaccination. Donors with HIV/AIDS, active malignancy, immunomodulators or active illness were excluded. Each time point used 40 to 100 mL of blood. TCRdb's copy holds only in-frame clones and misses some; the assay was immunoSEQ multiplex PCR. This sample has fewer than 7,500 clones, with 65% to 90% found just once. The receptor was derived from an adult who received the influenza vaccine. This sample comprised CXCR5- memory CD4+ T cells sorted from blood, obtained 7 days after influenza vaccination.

Here the CDR3 DNA reads TGCAGTGCGTCAGCCTACAATGAGCAGTTCTTC. It translates to CSASAYNEQFF. The chain combines TRBV20-1 with TRBJ2-1; unclear D gene. This CDR3 spans 11 amino acids. Trimming shortened V by 6 bases and J by 2 bases, and 5 bases separated the two germline ends. Per the germline V gene, CDR1 is DFQATT and CDR2 is SNEGSKA (reference sequence).